What follows are 28 T cell receptor beta chains derived from one specimen sequenced in a study of blood T cell repertoires in COVID-19. Profiled with immunoSEQ multiplex PCR; TCRdb holds only in-frame clones, not every one. Of some 320,000 clones listed, roughly 90% are singletons. Sequencing input: PBMCs or T cells enriched from blood (not recorded which). Receptor source: a man aged 55 to 70 who had recovered from COVID-19.

V is TRBV19 and J is TRBJ2-1; 7 bases are a match to TRBD1. With V trimmed by 6 bases and J by 3 bases, 5 bases remained unmatched. Germline V lookup: CDR1 LNHDA, CDR2 SQIVND (reference sequence). The CDR3 consists of 14 residues. The CDR3 coding sequence is TGTGCCAGTAGGGAACAGGGGTACTACAATGAGCAGTTCTTC. This gives the protein CASREQGYYNEQFF.

The J gene is TRBJ1-1, the V gene TRBV28; D not resolved. Germline V CDR1 and CDR2: MDHEN, SYDVKM. The CDR3 has 12 residues. Trimming left V 3 bases short and J 7 bases short, with 9 bases between. The CDR3 is CASSFARIEAFF. For the CDR3, the DNA is TGTGCCAGCAGTTTCGCCAGGATTGAAGCTTTCTTT.

V gene TRBV6-5 combines with J gene TRBJ1-2; 7 bases line up with TRBD1. V lost 11 bases and J lost 4; bases outside the gene matches: 7. This CDR3 comprises 12 residues. Germline values: CDR1 MNHEY, CDR2 SVGAGI. In nucleotides, the CDR3 is TGTGCCGCGAAGGGGGCGGGCTATGGCTACACCTTC. The encoded protein is CAAKGAGYGYTF.

The table lists this clone with a few counts. The chain uses TRBV3-1 (or the pseudogene TRBV3-2) and TRBJ1-2; possibly TRBD1 for D (5 bases). Between the trimmed V and J ends, which lost 4 bases and 6 bases, there was a span of 9 bases. This CDR3 region has 12 residues. Germline values: CDR1 LGHDT, CDR2 YNNKEL (reference sequence). The CDR3 is CASSLAGHGYTF. CDR3 in DNA: TGTGCCAGCAGCCTGGCGGGGCATGGCTACACCTTC.

CDR3 loop: CASSRAGGTGKYEQYF. For the CDR3, the DNA is TGTGCCAGCAGCCGGGCCGGTGGGACTGGAAAATACGAGCAGTACTTC. The chain uses TRBV5-4 and TRBJ2-7, with D perhaps TRBD2 (6 bases). The ends were cut back, 4 bases at V and 4 bases at J, with 21 bases in the middle. This CDR3 region has 16 residues. Germline V gene sequence: CDR1 SGHNT, CDR2 YYREEE (reference sequence).

The chain uses TRBV28 and TRBJ1-6; D is ambiguous. CDR1 and CDR2 from the germline V gene are MDHEN and SYDVKM. The CDR3 contains 14 residues. Trimming removed 2 bases at V and 6 bases at J, with 8 bases between. The CDR3: CASSLAESNSPLHF. The CDR3 DNA reads as TGTGCCAGCAGTTTAGCAGAAAGTAATTCACCCCTCCACTTT.

The V call is TRBV11-2, the J call TRBJ1-4; D not resolved. The CDR3 spans 19 residues. The V gene lost 1 base and the J gene lost 0 bases, with 18 bases spanning the gap. The germline V gene encodes CDR1 SGHAT and CDR2 FQNNGV. In DNA, the CDR3 is TGTGCCAGCAGCTTAGCGGGAGGGAAGAGTTTCGCAACTAATGAAAAACTGTTTTTT. It translates to CASSLAGGKSFATNEKLFF.

V and J are TRBV18 and TRBJ2-1; a weak D match, TRBD1 (5 bases). This CDR3 contains 11 residues. V lost 6 bases and J lost 9, with 9 bases in between. The germline gives CDR1 KGHSH, CDR2 LQKENI. The CDR3 DNA reads as TGTGCCAGCTCCCCTACAGGTGAGCAGTTCTTC. Translation: CASSPTGEQFF.

This clone was detected only once. The chain combines TRBV6-2 or TRBV6-3 with TRBJ1-2, with D unclear. CDR3 length: 15 residues. V shed 6 bases and J shed 1 base, with 15 bases lying between them. The V gene's germline CDR1 is MNHEY and CDR2 SVGEGT. The DNA for the CDR3 is TGTGCCAGCAGCTCCAACACACAGAGTAACTATGGCTACACCTTC. Translating gives CASSSNTQSNYGYTF.

The rearrangement uses TRBV19 and TRBJ1-2; no clear D. The CDR3 is 13 residues long. Germline V lookup: CDR1 LNHDA, CDR2 SQIVND (reference sequence). The V gene lost 4 bases and the J gene lost 3 bases, with 9 bases spanning the gap. DNA for the CDR3: TGTGCCAGTAGTACCGGACTCGACTATGGCTACACCTTC. Encoded protein: CASSTGLDYGYTF.

This clone has just one count. This sequence joins TRBV27 and TRBJ2-7; the D gene is possibly TRBD1 (6 bases). The CDR3 is 14 residues long. Germline-derived CDR1 and CDR2 are MNHEY and SMNVEV (reference sequence). Trimming removed 3 bases from V and 2 bases from J, with 11 bases in between. The CDR3, as DNA: TGTGCCAGCAGTTTTCAGGGGTCAACCTACGAGCAGTACTTC. It specifies CASSFQGSTYEQYF.

The chain links TRBV20-1 to TRBJ2-5; D unclear. V gave up 1 base and J gave up 3 bases, with 3 bases separating them. This CDR3 comprises 11 residues. The V gene's germline CDR1 is DFQATT and CDR2 SNEGSKA (reference sequence). CDR3 coding DNA: TGCAGTGCTAGAGCCGAAGAGACCCAGTACTTC. Translated, it gives CSARAEETQYF.

This chain links TRBV7-6 with TRBJ2-2, with 13 bases fitting TRBD2. Germline-derived CDR1 and CDR2 are SGHVS and FNYEAQ. The CDR3 is made up of 19 amino acids. V shed 3 bases and J 2 bases; nucleotides not matched to a gene: 9. The CDR3: CASSLRSTSGRTNTGELFF. The CDR3 DNA sequence: TGTGCCAGCAGCTTGCGGTCGACTAGCGGGAGGACTAACACCGGGGAGCTGTTTTTT.

The chain combines TRBV5-5 with TRBJ1-1; 8 bases align to TRBD1. The CDR3 consists of 16 residues. CDR1 SGHKS and CDR2 YYEKEE come from the germline V gene (reference sequence). The V and J ends lost 0 bases and 4 bases, in that order; junction bases with no gene match: 8. DNA for the CDR3: TGTGCCAGCAGCTTGGGGACAGGGTCCTTGGGCACTGAAGCTTTCTTT. Translation gives CASSLGTGSLGTEAFF.

This chain connects TRBV6-5 to TRBJ2-3, with D perhaps TRBD1 (5 bases). Germline V gene lookup returns CDR1 MNHEY and CDR2 SVGAGI. CDR3 size: 16 residues. V lost 0 bases and J lost 0, with 10 bases in between. CDR3 region: CASSYSGVTSTDTQYF. In nucleotides, the CDR3 is TGTGCCAGCAGTTACTCAGGGGTAACTAGCACAGATACGCAGTATTTT.

The chain combines TRBV5-4 with TRBJ1-1; possible D gene TRBD1, 5 bases. The germline CDR1 and CDR2 sequences are SGHNT and YYREEE (reference sequence). V was clipped by 6 bases and J by 3 bases, with 24 bases between them. The CDR3 is 17 amino acids. The CDR3 DNA sequence: TGTGCCAGCACCACCCAGGGATCGTTCGATTCGGACACTGAAGCTTTCTTT. This translates into CASTTQGSFDSDTEAFF.

The chain couples TRBV7-3 to TRBJ2-1; D is perhaps TRBD2 (5 bases). Germline CDR1 is SGHTA and CDR2 is FQGTGA. The V end lost 2 bases, the J end lost 5 bases, and 13 bases lay between the germline ends. The CDR3 loop spans 15 amino acids. The CDR3 sequence: CASSLQNGINNEQFF. CDR3 bases: TGTGCCAGCAGCTTACAAAACGGGATAAACAATGAGCAGTTCTTC.

This clone was found a few times. This rearrangement joins TRBV30 to TRBJ1-3, with D possibly TRBD1 on 6 matching bases. The V gene's germline CDR1 is GTSNPN and CDR2 SVGIG (reference sequence). The CDR3 extends over 13 amino acids. V shed 7 bases and J shed 5 bases, with 15 bases lying between them. CDR3 bases: TGTGCCTATCCAGGACAGACGAGAAACACCATATATTTT. Translating it yields CAYPGQTRNTIYF.

The chain joins TRBV27 to TRBJ1-2; 7 positions match TRBD1. From germline, CDR1 is MNHEY and CDR2 SMNVEV (reference sequence). The length of the CDR3 is 17 residues. The ends lost 3 bases at V and 3 bases at J; junction bases unmatched: 13. In DNA form, the CDR3 reads TGTGCCAGCAGTTTTGATAGGAGGCAGGGGGTTTACTATGGCTACACCTTC. Its protein is CASSFDRRQGVYYGYTF.

The chain recombines TRBV6-5 with TRBJ1-3; D is undetermined. CDR1 and CDR2 from the germline V gene are MNHEY and SVGAGI. CDR3 length: 15 amino acids. V gave up 2 bases and J gave up 1 base, with 9 bases separating them. CDR3 DNA sequence: TGTGCCAGCAGTTACGCGGGTAGATCTGGAAACACCATATATTTT. This encodes CASSYAGRSGNTIYF.

The chain is built from TRBV5-6 and TRBJ2-1, with 8 bases aligning to TRBD2. This CDR3 is 15 amino acids long. From germline, CDR1 is SGHDT and CDR2 YYEEEE. Losses at the gene ends were 1 base for V and 2 bases for J; bases not matched to a gene: 2. CDR3 sequence (DNA): TGTGCCAGCAGCTTGTACGGGAGGGCCTACAATGAGCAGTTCTTC. Translation gives CASSLYGRAYNEQFF.

The genes are TRBV30 and TRBJ1-2; weak D call: TRBD1 (5 bases). With 3 bases removed from V and 3 bases from J, the gap between germline ends came to 20 bases. The CDR3 covers 16 residues. Germline V lookup: CDR1 GTSNPN, CDR2 SVGIG (reference sequence). The CDR3 bases are TGTGCCTGGAGAGTTCCATTGTCAGGGAGGGACTATGGCTACACCTTC. This codes for CAWRVPLSGRDYGYTF.

A note on this clone: Other DNA sequences of this sample code for an identical CDR3. The chain carries TRBV7-2 and TRBJ1-1; a weak D match, TRBD1 (5 bases). CDR3 length: 15 residues. Trimming pared 1 base from V and 2 bases from J, leaving 11 bases between. The germline V gene has CDR1 SGHTA and CDR2 FQGNSA. The CDR3 sequence is CASSLEAGRNTEAFF. In DNA form, the CDR3 reads TGTGCCAGCAGCTTAGAGGCGGGGCGAAACACTGAAGCTTTCTTT.

There are a few counts of this clone. The sample has other DNA sequences that encode this CDR3 too. This chain joins TRBV19 and TRBJ2-7; 7 positions agree with TRBD2. Trimming removed 6 bases from V and 1 base from J; junction bases left unmatched: 6. CDR1 and CDR2 from the germline V gene are LNHDA and SQIVND (reference sequence). This CDR3 contains 14 residues. The CDR3 region is CASSPASGSYEQYF. The CDR3, as DNA: TGTGCCAGTAGCCCGGCTAGCGGTTCCTACGAGCAGTACTTC.

This chain links TRBV29-1 with TRBJ1-2, with D maybe TRBD1 (5 bases). CDR1 and CDR2 (germline): SQVTM, ANQGSEA. The V end was cut by 4 bases, the J end by 4 bases, with 16 bases between. The CDR3 is 14 residues long. The DNA of the CDR3 is TGCAGCGTTGGTGTGGGGGGGGAAGGCTATGGCTACACCTTC. It codes for CSVGVGGEGYGYTF.

Here the CDR3 DNA reads TGTGCCAGCAGCCTCGCCAGATTCTATGGCTACACCTTC. Translation gives CASSLARFYGYTF. The J gene is TRBJ1-2, the V gene TRBV3-1 (or the pseudogene TRBV3-2); D is unresolved. Germline V gene sequence: CDR1 LGHDT, CDR2 YNNKEL (reference sequence). V lost 4 bases to trimming and J lost 4 bases, with 10 bases between them. The CDR3 has 13 amino acids.

The gene calls are TRBV6-1 and TRBJ1-5; TRBD1 aligns across 7 bases. J gave up 2 bases and V 3 bases, and 10 bases lay outside the gene matches. Germline CDR1 reads MNHNS; CDR2 reads SASEGT. This CDR3 spans 17 amino acids. CDR3 sequence (DNA): TGTGCCAGCAGTGAGGCGGAGGGGGCTGTTGGCAATCAGCCCCAGCATTTT. This codes for CASSEAEGAVGNQPQHF.

V is TRBV6-5 and J is TRBJ1-1, with 8 bases fitting TRBD1. Per the germline V gene, CDR1 is MNHEY and CDR2 is SVGAGI. The CDR3 spans 12 residues. V trimming: 6 bases; J trimming: 10 bases; junction bases outside the gene matches: 7. For the CDR3, the DNA is TGTGCCAGCAGCGCAAGACAGGGGAGAGCTTTCTTT. It codes for CASSARQGRAFF.